The 9 T cell receptor beta chains listed next were all sequenced from one sample in a study of breast tumors, draining lymph nodes, adjacent tissues. Samples came from axillary lymph nodes draining the breast cancer. One entry per CDR3 protein, called by TCRdb with MiXCR from the multiplex PCR reads. The sample holds roughly 130,000 distinct CDR3 sequences, around a third seen once. Input material: axillary lymph node tissue. These receptors were obtained from a female donor with breast cancer. Some clones in this sample may be carry-over from other donors' samples.

This clonotype was detected many times. The V call is TRBV6-5, the J call TRBJ1-6; D may be TRBD1 (5 bases). V lost 6 bases, J lost 7 bases, and 10 bases lay in between. This CDR3 is built from 13 residues. CDR1 is MNHEY, CDR2 SVGAGI, per germline. CDR3 DNA sequence: TGTGCCAGCAGCGACAGCCAGAATTCACCCCTCCACTTT. Its protein product is CASSDSQNSPLHF.

The chain is built from TRBV5-5 and TRBJ1-4, with 8 bases fitting TRBD1. The germline CDR1 and CDR2 sequences are SGHKS and YYEKEE (reference sequence). CDR3 length: 14 amino acids. The V segment lost 3 bases and the J segment 6 bases; nucleotides outside the gene matches: 4. CDR3 sequence reads: CASSSGGGHEKLFF. The CDR3 DNA reads as TGTGCCAGCAGCTCAGGGGGCGGGCATGAAAAACTGTTTTTT.

This clonotype came up many times. The chain carries TRBV28 and TRBJ1-5; D unclear. V lost 5 bases, J lost 9 bases, and 8 bases lay in between. Germline V gene lookup returns CDR1 MDHEN and CDR2 SYDVKM. The CDR3 runs 11 residues. The CDR3 region is CASSRIRPQHF. Here the CDR3 DNA reads TGTGCCAGCAGTCGGATTCGGCCCCAGCATTTT.

This clonotype was detected many times. The chain is built from TRBV4-1 and TRBJ2-7; 10 bases map to TRBD1. V lost 4 bases, J lost 8 bases, and 8 bases stayed unmatched. CDR3 length: 14 residues. The V gene's germline CDR1 is MGHRA and CDR2 YSYEKL. The DNA for the CDR3 is TGCGCCAGCAGCCGAGGGACAGGGGAGAGACAGCAGTACTTC. It specifies CASSRGTGERQQYF.

This clonotype was observed many times. CDR3 amino acids: CASSLQTDFYEQYV. DNA for the CDR3: TGTGCCAGCAGCTTACAAACAGACTTCTACGAGCAGTACGTC. The gene calls are TRBV7-8 and TRBJ2-7; no clear D gene. The CDR3 consists of 14 residues. CDR1 is SGHVS, CDR2 FQNEAQ, per germline. The ends were cut back, 2 bases at V and 3 bases at J, with 11 bases in the middle.

This chain connects TRBV12-3 or TRBV12-4 to TRBJ1-1, with TRBD1 as a possible D gene (5 bases). The CDR3 runs 14 residues. The V gene lost 5 bases and the J gene lost 4 bases, with 14 bases spanning the gap. The CDR3 is CASSGGGSSTEAFF. In DNA form, the CDR3 reads TGTGCCAGCAGTGGGGGAGGGAGTAGCACTGAAGCTTTCTTT.

This clonotype showed up just a few times. The chain uses TRBV6-2 or TRBV6-3 and TRBJ2-7; D is possibly TRBD1 (6 bases). Trimming took 5 bases from V and 4 from J, leaving 12 bases between them. Germline-derived CDR1 and CDR2 are MNHEY and SVGEGT. The CDR3 extends over 13 amino acids. For the CDR3, the DNA is TGTGCCAGCAGTCACTTAGGGGGATACGAGCAGTACTTC. Amino acid sequence: CASSHLGGYEQYF.

The V and J genes are TRBV12-3 or TRBV12-4 and TRBJ2-5; D gene unclear. There are 14 residues in the CDR3. Trimming shortened V by 0 bases and J by 5 bases, and 10 bases separated the two germline ends. CDR3: CASSLALGRETQYF. The CDR3 nucleotides read TGTGCCAGCAGTTTAGCCCTAGGAAGGGAGACCCAGTACTTC.

This clonotype was seen ten or more times. The CDR3, as DNA: TGTGCCTGGAGTGTAACGGCCGGCGACACCGGGGAGCTGTTTTTT. Translation: CAWSVTAGDTGELFF. V gene TRBV30 combines with J gene TRBJ2-2; no definite D call. Germline V gives CDR1 GTSNPN, CDR2 SVGIG (reference sequence). CDR3 length: 15 residues. V was clipped by 0 bases and J by 3 bases, with 11 bases between them.